One T cell receptor beta chain is described in this entry. As yet, its antigen is unknown. This sample was included in a study of cytomegalovirus exposure and HLA in healthy donors. The wider study: As an earlier analysis found, 150 million to 200 million T cells yielded about 120 million unique TCR beta sequences. General study results and limits: Whilst most TCR sequences proved rare, a subset of public TCRs occurred across many donors.

13 Jbeta primers and 60 Vbeta primers were used for the PCR. Some clones are missing from TCRdb's copy, which holds only in-frame ones; the method was immunoSEQ multiplex PCR. The table lists about 38,000 clones, 55% to 75% of them singletons, with 18% in the top ten. Trimming removed 6 bases at V and 4 bases at J, with 9 bases between. This CDR3 has 12 amino acids. In germline, CDR1 is MNHNS, CDR2 SASEGT. This chain links TRBV6-1 with TRBJ1-1; D is unresolved. The TCR originated in a man aged 50-60 years in good health and CMV-seropositive. Source material: PBMCs. This chain's CDR3 is CASRAPSTEAFF. The DNA of the CDR3 is TGTGCCAGCAGGGCCCCCAGCACTGAAGCTTTCTTT.